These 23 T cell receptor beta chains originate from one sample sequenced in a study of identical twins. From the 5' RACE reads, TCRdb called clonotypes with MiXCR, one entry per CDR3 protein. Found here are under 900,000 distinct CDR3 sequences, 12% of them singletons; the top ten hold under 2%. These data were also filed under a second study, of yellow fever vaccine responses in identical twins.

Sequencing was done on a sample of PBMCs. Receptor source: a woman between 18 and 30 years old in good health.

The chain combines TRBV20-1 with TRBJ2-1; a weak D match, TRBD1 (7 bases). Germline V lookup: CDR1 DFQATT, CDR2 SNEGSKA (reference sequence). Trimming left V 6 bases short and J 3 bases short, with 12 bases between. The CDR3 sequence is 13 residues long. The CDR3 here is CSACGTVYNEQFF. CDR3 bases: TGCAGTGCATGCGGGACAGTCTACAATGAGCAGTTCTTC.

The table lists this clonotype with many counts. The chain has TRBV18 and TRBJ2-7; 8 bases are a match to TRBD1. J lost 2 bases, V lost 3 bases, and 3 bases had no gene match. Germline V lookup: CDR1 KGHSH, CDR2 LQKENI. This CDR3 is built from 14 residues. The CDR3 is CASSPQGAAYEQYF. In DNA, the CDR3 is TGTGCCAGCTCACCTCAGGGGGCCGCCTACGAGCAGTACTTC.

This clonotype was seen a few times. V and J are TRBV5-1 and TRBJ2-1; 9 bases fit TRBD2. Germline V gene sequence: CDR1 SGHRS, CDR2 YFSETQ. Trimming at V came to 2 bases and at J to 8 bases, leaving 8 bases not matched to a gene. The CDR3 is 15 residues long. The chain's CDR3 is CASSFASSGEDEQFF. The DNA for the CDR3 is TGCGCCAGCAGCTTCGCGTCTAGCGGGGAGGATGAGCAGTTCTTC.

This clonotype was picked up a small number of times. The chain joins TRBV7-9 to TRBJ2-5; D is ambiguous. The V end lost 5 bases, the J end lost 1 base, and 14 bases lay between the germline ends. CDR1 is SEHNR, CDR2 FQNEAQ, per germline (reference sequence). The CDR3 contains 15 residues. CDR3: CASSLLLGLQETQYF. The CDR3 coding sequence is TGTGCCAGCAGCCTACTACTGGGCCTCCAAGAGACCCAGTACTTC.

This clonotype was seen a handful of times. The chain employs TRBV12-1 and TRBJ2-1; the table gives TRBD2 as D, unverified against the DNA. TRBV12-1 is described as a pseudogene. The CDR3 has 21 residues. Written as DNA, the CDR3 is TGTGCCAGCAGCTTTGAGGGGCCACTAGCGGGGGGGCTAGGTCTTTTCAATGAGCAGTTCTTC. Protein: CASSFEGPLAGGLGLFNEQFF.

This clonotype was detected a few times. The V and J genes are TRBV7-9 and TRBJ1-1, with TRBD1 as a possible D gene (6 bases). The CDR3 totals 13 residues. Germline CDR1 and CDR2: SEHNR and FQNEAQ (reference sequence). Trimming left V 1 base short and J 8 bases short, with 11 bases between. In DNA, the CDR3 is TGTGCCAGCAGCTTAGTGGGGACACAAGAAGCTTTCTTT. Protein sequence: CASSLVGTQEAFF.

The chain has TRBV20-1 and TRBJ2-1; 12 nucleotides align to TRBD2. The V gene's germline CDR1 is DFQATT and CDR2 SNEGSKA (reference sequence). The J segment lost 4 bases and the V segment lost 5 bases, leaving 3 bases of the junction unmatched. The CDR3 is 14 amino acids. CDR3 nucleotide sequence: TGCAGTGCTCCCACTAGCGGGAGGTACAATGAGCAGTTCTTC. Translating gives CSAPTSGRYNEQFF.

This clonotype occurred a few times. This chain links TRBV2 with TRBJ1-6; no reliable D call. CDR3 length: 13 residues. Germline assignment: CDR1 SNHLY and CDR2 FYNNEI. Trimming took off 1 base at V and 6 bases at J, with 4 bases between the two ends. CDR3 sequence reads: CASSEVPNSPLHF. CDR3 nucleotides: TGTGCCAGCAGTGAAGTTCCTAATTCACCCCTCCACTTT.

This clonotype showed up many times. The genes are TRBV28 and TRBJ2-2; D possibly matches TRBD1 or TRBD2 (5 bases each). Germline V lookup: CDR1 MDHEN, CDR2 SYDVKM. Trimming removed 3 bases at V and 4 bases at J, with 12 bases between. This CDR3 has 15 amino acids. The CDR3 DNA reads TGTGCCAGCAGTTTGGCAGGGAGCGGCACCGGGGAGCTGTTTTTT. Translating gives CASSLAGSGTGELFF. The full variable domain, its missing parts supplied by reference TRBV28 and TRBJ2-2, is DVKVTQSSRYLVKRTGEKVFLECVQDMDHENMFWYRQDPGLGLRLIYFSYDVKMKEKGDIPEGYSVSREKKERFSLILESASTNQTSMYLCASSLAGSGTGELFFGEGSRLTVL.

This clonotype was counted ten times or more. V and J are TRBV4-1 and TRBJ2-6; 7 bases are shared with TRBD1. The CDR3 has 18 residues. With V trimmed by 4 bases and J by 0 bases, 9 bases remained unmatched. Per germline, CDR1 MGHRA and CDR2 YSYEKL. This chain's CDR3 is CASSPSYRGLSGANVLTF. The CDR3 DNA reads TGCGCCAGCAGCCCGAGCTACAGGGGCCTCTCTGGGGCCAACGTCCTGACTTTC.

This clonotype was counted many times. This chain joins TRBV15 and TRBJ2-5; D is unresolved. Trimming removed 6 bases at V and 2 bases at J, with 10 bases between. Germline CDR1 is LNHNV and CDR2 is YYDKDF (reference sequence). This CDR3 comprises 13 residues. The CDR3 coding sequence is TGTGCCACCAGTGTATCGTCACAAGAGACCCAGTACTTC. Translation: CATSVSSQETQYF.

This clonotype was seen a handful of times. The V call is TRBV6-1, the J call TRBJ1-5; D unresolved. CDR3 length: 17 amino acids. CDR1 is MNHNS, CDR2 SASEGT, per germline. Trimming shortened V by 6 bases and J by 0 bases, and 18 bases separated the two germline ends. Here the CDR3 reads CASSRRGIDLSNQPQHF. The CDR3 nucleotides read TGTGCCAGCAGCCGTCGGGGTATAGATCTTAGCAATCAGCCCCAGCATTTT.

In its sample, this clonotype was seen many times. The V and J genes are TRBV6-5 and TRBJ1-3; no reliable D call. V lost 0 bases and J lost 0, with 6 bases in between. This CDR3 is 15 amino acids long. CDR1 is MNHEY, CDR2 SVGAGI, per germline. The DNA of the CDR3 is TGTGCCAGCAGTTACTCGGGAAACTCTGGAAACACCATATATTTT. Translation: CASSYSGNSGNTIYF.

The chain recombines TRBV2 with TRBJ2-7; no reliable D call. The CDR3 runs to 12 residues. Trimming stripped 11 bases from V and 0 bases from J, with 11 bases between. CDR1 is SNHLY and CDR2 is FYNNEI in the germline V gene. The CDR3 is CAQGQISYEQYV. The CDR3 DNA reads TGTGCCCAAGGGCAGATCTCCTACGAGCAGTACGTC.

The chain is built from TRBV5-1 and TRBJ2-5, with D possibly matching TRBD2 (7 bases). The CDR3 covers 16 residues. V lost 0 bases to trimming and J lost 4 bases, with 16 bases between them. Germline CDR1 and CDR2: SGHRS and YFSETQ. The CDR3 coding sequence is TGCGCCAGCAGCTTGGCTGCGGGGGCCGATAGAGAGACCCAGTACTTC. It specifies CASSLAAGADRETQYF.

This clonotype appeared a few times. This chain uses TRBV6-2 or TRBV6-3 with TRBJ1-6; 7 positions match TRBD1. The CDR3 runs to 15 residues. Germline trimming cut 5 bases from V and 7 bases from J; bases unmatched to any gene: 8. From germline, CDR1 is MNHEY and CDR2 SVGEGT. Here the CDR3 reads CASSPRQGNNSPLHF. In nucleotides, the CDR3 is TGTGCCAGCAGTCCACGACAGGGAAACAATTCACCCCTCCACTTT.

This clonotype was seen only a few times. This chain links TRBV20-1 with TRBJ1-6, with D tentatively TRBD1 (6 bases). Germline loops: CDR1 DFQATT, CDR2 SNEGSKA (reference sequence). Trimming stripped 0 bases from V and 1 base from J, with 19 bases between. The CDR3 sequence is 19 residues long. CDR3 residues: CSAREITSGVGSYNSPLHF. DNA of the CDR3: TGCAGTGCTAGAGAAATCACATCAGGGGTCGGGTCCTATAATTCACCCCTCCACTTT.

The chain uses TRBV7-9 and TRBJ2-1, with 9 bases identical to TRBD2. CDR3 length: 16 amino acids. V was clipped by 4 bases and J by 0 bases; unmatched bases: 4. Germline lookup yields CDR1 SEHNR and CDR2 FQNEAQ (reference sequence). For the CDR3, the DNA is TGTGCCAGCAGCTCAGAAGCGGGGGGCTCCTACAATGAGCAGTTCTTC. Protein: CASSSEAGGSYNEQFF.

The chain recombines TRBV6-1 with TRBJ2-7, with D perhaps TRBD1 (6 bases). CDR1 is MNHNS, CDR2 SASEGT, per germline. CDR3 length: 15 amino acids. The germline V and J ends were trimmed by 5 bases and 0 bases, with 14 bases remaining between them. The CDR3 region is CASSQGDTRSYEQYF. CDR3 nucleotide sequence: TGTGCCAGCAGTCAAGGGGACACCCGCTCCTACGAGCAGTACTTC.

The CDR3 sequence is CASSQRNRLTGDNIQYF. The CDR3 bases are TGTGCCAGCAGCCAAAGAAATCGACTGACAGGGGACAACATTCAGTACTTC. This chain uses TRBV3-1 with TRBJ2-4, with TRBD1 matching over 8 bases. The germline CDR1 and CDR2 sequences are LGHDT and YNNKEL (reference sequence). With 2 bases clipped from V and 7 bases from J, the junction kept 13 bases outside the gene matches. This CDR3 has 17 amino acids.

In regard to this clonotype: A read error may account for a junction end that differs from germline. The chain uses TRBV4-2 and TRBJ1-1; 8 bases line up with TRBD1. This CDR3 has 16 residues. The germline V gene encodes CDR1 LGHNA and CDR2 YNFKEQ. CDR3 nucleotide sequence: TGTGCCAGCAGCCATCCCTACGACAGGGGTGGCACTGGAGCTTTCTTT. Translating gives CASSHPYDRGGTGAFF.

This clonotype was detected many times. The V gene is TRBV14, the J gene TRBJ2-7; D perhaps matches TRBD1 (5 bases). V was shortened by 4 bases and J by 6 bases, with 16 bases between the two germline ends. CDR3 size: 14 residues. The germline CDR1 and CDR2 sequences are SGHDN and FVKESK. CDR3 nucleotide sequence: TGTGCCAGCAGCCCAGCAGGGTTCCCCCTCGAGCAGTACGTC. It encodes CASSPAGFPLEQYV.

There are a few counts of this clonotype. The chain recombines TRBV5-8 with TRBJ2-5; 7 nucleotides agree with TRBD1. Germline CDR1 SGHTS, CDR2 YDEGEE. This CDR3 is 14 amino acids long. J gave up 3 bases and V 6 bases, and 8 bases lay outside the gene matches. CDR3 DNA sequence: TGTGCCAGCAATATCATGACAGGGAAAGAGACCCAGTACTTC. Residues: CASNIMTGKETQYF.